These 30 T cell receptor beta chains originate from one sample sequenced in a study of blood T cell repertoires in COVID-19. Here immunoSEQ multiplex PCR was the method, and the copy in TCRdb shows in-frame clones only, minus some. The data contain 110,000 or so clones, 70% to 90% of them singletons. Sequenced: peripheral blood. The receptor set was obtained from a woman aged 45-59 years with acute or convalescent COVID-19.

The gene calls are TRBV30 and TRBJ1-3, with D possibly TRBD1 on 5 matching bases. The CDR3 is made up of 13 amino acids. Between the trimmed V and J ends, which lost 8 bases and 0 bases, there was a span of 11 bases. Looked up from germline, CDR1 is GTSNPN and CDR2 is SVGIG (reference sequence). This chain's CDR3 is CARRQPSGNTIYF. The CDR3 coding sequence is TGTGCCCGACGACAGCCCTCTGGAAACACCATATATTTT.

J is TRBJ2-1 and V is TRBV30, with 8 bases identical to TRBD1. Trimming removed 7 bases from V and 5 bases from J; junction bases left unmatched: 7. Germline V gene sequence: CDR1 GTSNPN, CDR2 SVGIG (reference sequence). The CDR3 is 13 amino acids. In nucleotides, the CDR3 is TGTGCCTCGACAGGGGTGGGACACAATGAGCAGTTCTTC. Its translation: CASTGVGHNEQFF.

The rearrangement uses TRBV28 and TRBJ2-7, with D unresolved. The CDR3 spans 11 residues. Germline CDR1 and CDR2: MDHEN and SYDVKM. Trimming took 6 bases from V and 3 from J, leaving 6 bases between them. CDR3 nucleotides: TGTGCCAGCAGGGGCAGCTACGAGCAGTACTTC. Translation: CASRGSYEQYF.

The rearrangement links TRBV13 to TRBJ1-5, with 10 bases fitting TRBD1. CDR1 and CDR2 from the germline V gene are PRHDT and FYEKMQ (reference sequence). Unmatched junction bases numbered 6, after V lost 1 base and J lost 15 bases. This CDR3 has 13 amino acids. DNA for the CDR3: TGTGCCAGCAGCTTAGCGGGACAGGGGCCCACGCATTTT. Translating gives CASSLAGQGPTHF.

The V call is TRBV18, the J call TRBJ2-7, with 10 bases matching TRBD1. CDR3 length: 13 amino acids. Germline-derived CDR1 and CDR2 are KGHSH and LQKENI. The J segment lost 7 bases and the V segment lost 1 base, leaving 1 base of the junction unmatched. CDR3 DNA: TGTGCCAGCTCACCACGGGACAGGGGAGAGCAGTACTTC. This gives the protein CASSPRDRGEQYF.

This CDR3 is CAWSGNGGSSYEQYF. The CDR3 DNA reads as TGTGCCTGGAGCGGAAACGGGGGGAGCTCCTACGAGCAGTACTTC. V and J are TRBV30 and TRBJ2-7, with TRBD2 matching 7 bases. Germline lookup yields CDR1 GTSNPN and CDR2 SVGIG (reference sequence). V lost 3 bases and J lost 0; bases outside the gene matches: 8. The CDR3 sequence is 15 residues long.

The chain links TRBV10-3 to TRBJ1-5; D not resolved. Germline assignment: CDR1 ENHRY and CDR2 SYGVKD. With 8 bases removed from V and 1 base from J, the gap between germline ends came to 12 bases. There are 14 residues in the CDR3. Written as DNA, the CDR3 is TGTGCCATCGCAGCCTCGGGGAGCAATCAGCCCCAGCATTTT. Translating gives CAIAASGSNQPQHF.

The chain couples TRBV6-5 to TRBJ1-1, with D unresolved. Germline V gives CDR1 MNHEY, CDR2 SVGAGI. The germline V and J ends were trimmed by 6 bases and 7 bases, with 18 bases remaining between them. This CDR3 region has 14 residues. CDR3 region: CASSQAGRSLEAFF. CDR3 in DNA: TGTGCCAGCAGCCAAGCGGGCCGCTCCCTTGAAGCTTTCTTT.

This chain connects TRBV27 to TRBJ2-5; tentative D call: TRBD1 (6 bases). V lost 5 bases, J lost 5 bases, and 15 bases lay in between. Germline CDR1 and CDR2: MNHEY and SMNVEV (reference sequence). The CDR3 contains 14 residues. This CDR3 reads CASSHQGRGETQYF. As DNA, the CDR3 is TGTGCCAGCAGTCACCAGGGGAGAGGGGAGACCCAGTACTTC.

J is TRBJ1-5 and V is TRBV11-2; 7 bases are a match to TRBD1. The CDR3 consists of 15 residues. CDR1 is SGHAT and CDR2 is FQNNGV in the germline V gene. The ends lost 2 bases at V and 4 bases at J; junction bases unmatched: 5. CDR3 nucleotide sequence: TGTGCCAGCAGCTTAACAGGGGAGGTAAATCAGCCCCAGCATTTT. Translation gives CASSLTGEVNQPQHF.

This clone has more than one count but fewer than ten. V usage is TRBV5-6 and J usage is TRBJ2-3; unclear D gene. Trimming left V 3 bases short and J 2 bases short, with 7 bases between. Germline V gene sequence: CDR1 SGHDT, CDR2 YYEEEE. The length of the CDR3 is 13 residues. The CDR3 reads CASSYGDTDTQYF. The CDR3 DNA reads as TGTGCCAGCAGCTATGGAGACACAGATACGCAGTATTTT.

The CDR3 here is CASRSRGPTPPTNEKLFF. The CDR3 DNA reads TGTGCAAGTCGCTCAAGAGGGCCCACACCCCCAACTAATGAAAAACTGTTTTTT. V is TRBV12-2 and J is TRBJ1-4. TRBV12-2 is assigned pseudogene status. The CDR3 contains 18 residues.

The chain recombines TRBV7-9 with TRBJ2-7; 8 positions match TRBD2. Germline V gives CDR1 SEHNR, CDR2 FQNEAQ (reference sequence). This CDR3 comprises 13 residues. V was pared by 4 bases and J by 4 bases, with 3 bases of the junction left unmatched. In nucleotides, the CDR3 is TGTGCCAGCAGCTCCGGGGGGGGATACGAGCAGTACTTC. Its protein product is CASSSGGGYEQYF.

The rearrangement links TRBV5-4 to TRBJ2-1; D gene unclear. Germline values: CDR1 SGHNT, CDR2 YYREEE (reference sequence). The CDR3 extends over 14 amino acids. The V and J ends lost 4 bases and 5 bases respectively, with 13 bases between them. This CDR3 reads CASSDGVSHNEQFF. The CDR3 DNA is TGTGCCAGCAGCGACGGAGTCAGTCACAATGAGCAGTTCTTC.

The V gene is TRBV5-6, the J gene TRBJ1-1; 7 bases align to TRBD1. V was clipped by 5 bases and J by 5 bases; unmatched bases: 12. The CDR3 covers 15 residues. Germline V gene sequence: CDR1 SGHDT, CDR2 YYEEEE. The CDR3 reads CASSYPQTGQTEAFF. CDR3 in DNA: TGTGCCAGCAGTTACCCACAGACAGGGCAAACTGAAGCTTTCTTT.

This chain joins TRBV6-5 and TRBJ1-1; 10 bases map to TRBD1. The CDR3 has 14 residues. The germline CDR1 and CDR2 sequences are MNHEY and SVGAGI. Trimming took 8 bases from V and 5 from J; bases not matched to a gene: 8. The chain's CDR3 is CASLTRQGATEAFF. As DNA, the CDR3 is TGTGCCAGCCTCACTAGACAGGGGGCGACTGAAGCTTTCTTT.

The rearrangement joins TRBV3-1 (or the pseudogene TRBV3-2) to TRBJ2-6, with D perhaps matching TRBD2 (6 bases). The V gene lost 4 bases and the J gene lost 0 bases, with 16 bases spanning the gap. The CDR3 extends over 18 amino acids. CDR1 is LGHDT, CDR2 YNNKEL, per germline (reference sequence). This CDR3 reads CASSPSGGLLSGANVLTF. The DNA for the CDR3 is TGTGCCAGCAGCCCCTCCGGGGGACTCCTCTCTGGGGCCAACGTCCTGACTTTC.

The V and J genes are TRBV7-9 and TRBJ1-4; possibly TRBD1 for D (5 bases). The germline CDR1 and CDR2 sequences are SEHNR and FQNEAQ (reference sequence). Trimming left V 1 base short and J 8 bases short, with 11 bases between. The CDR3 totals 14 residues. Here the CDR3 reads CASSLVRVREKLFF. DNA of the CDR3: TGTGCCAGCAGCTTAGTCAGGGTGAGGGAAAAACTGTTTTTT.

This clone came up a few times. The chain combines TRBV11-2 with TRBJ2-7; TRBD2 is a possible D gene (5 bases). This CDR3 is 13 amino acids long. Trimming removed 6 bases from V and 3 bases from J, with 12 bases in between. CDR1 is SGHAT and CDR2 is FQNNGV in the germline V gene. This chain's CDR3 is CASRPSAGYEQYF. The DNA of the CDR3 is TGTGCCAGCAGGCCCTCTGCGGGCTACGAGCAGTACTTC.

V usage is TRBV19 and J usage is TRBJ1-1; D might be TRBD1 (5 bases). V lost 5 bases to trimming and J lost 0 bases, with 13 bases between them. Germline CDR1 reads LNHDA; CDR2 reads SQIVND (reference sequence). The CDR3 runs to 15 residues. The CDR3 sequence: CASSPGRGLNTEAFF. The CDR3 DNA follows: TGTGCCAGTAGTCCAGGAAGGGGCTTGAACACTGAAGCTTTCTTT.

V is TRBV7-9 and J is TRBJ1-3; no clear D. The V end lost 1 base, the J end lost 2 bases, and 12 bases lay between the germline ends. Germline-derived CDR1 and CDR2 are SEHNR and FQNEAQ (reference sequence). This CDR3 spans 16 amino acids. DNA of the CDR3: TGTGCCAGCAGCTTAGGGTCCGAAGGAGCTGGAAACACCATATATTTT. Translated: CASSLGSEGAGNTIYF.

The chain recombines TRBV7-2 with TRBJ2-2; D perhaps matches TRBD2 (6 bases). The CDR3 loop spans 16 amino acids. Germline values: CDR1 SGHTA, CDR2 FQGNSA. Trimming stripped 5 bases from V and 2 bases from J, with 15 bases between. The CDR3 DNA reads TGTGCCAGCAGCGCCCCCTGGGACTTAAACACCGGGGAGCTGTTTTTT. Amino acids: CASSAPWDLNTGELFF.

This sequence joins TRBV6-2 or TRBV6-3 and TRBJ2-1; TRBD2 matches 8 bases. The CDR3 has 16 residues. CDR1 is MNHEY and CDR2 is SVGEGT in the germline V gene. V shed 5 bases and J 4 bases; nucleotides not matched to a gene: 10. The CDR3 here is CASSGSSGSMYNEQFF. In nucleotides, the CDR3 is TGTGCCAGCAGTGGATCAAGCGGGAGTATGTACAATGAGCAGTTCTTC.

The rearrangement joins TRBV5-1 to TRBJ1-1; maybe TRBD1 (5 bases). V was cut by 0 bases and J by 8 bases, with 14 bases left in between. The CDR3 has 14 residues. CDR1 SGHRS and CDR2 YFSETQ come from the germline V gene. This CDR3 is CASSLGGGVEEAFF. Here the CDR3 DNA reads TGCGCCAGCAGCTTGGGGGGCGGGGTAGAAGAAGCTTTCTTT.

This clone came up once. The chain has TRBV24-1 and TRBJ2-1; 7 positions agree with TRBD2. This CDR3 has 17 residues. Trimming cost V 2 bases and J 1 base; bases outside gene matches: 7. CDR1 and CDR2 (germline): KGHDR, SFDVKD. CDR3 bases: TGTGCCACCAGTGATTCTCGGACTAGGGGATCCTACAATGAGCAGTTCTTC. Translation: CATSDSRTRGSYNEQFF.

This chain uses TRBV7-9 with TRBJ1-1; D is uncertain. Deletions cut 5 bases from V and 6 bases from J, with 13 bases between. Germline V gene data show CDR1 as SEHNR and CDR2 as FQNEAQ (reference sequence). The CDR3 runs 13 residues. CDR3 region: CASSRPGVAEAFF. In DNA, the CDR3 is TGTGCCAGCAGCCGACCCGGAGTCGCTGAAGCTTTCTTT.

This chain uses TRBV15 with TRBJ2-7, with TRBD2 matching over 8 bases. Looked up from germline, CDR1 is LNHNV and CDR2 is YYDKDF (reference sequence). The CDR3 contains 14 residues. Unmatched junction bases numbered 4, after V lost 4 bases and J lost 2 bases. The CDR3 loop reads CATSTNGRAYEQYF. CDR3 bases: TGTGCCACCAGCACCAACGGGAGGGCCTACGAGCAGTACTTC.

V usage is TRBV3-1 (or the pseudogene TRBV3-2) and J usage is TRBJ1-3; unclear D gene. CDR3 length: 15 residues. Trimming left V 5 bases short and J 2 bases short, with 13 bases between. Germline CDR1 is LGHDT and CDR2 is YNNKEL (reference sequence). CDR3 loop: CASSEQGRTGNTIYF. The CDR3 nucleotides are TGTGCCAGCAGCGAACAAGGGAGAACTGGAAACACCATATATTTT.

The chain is built from TRBV4-1 and TRBJ2-3; a weak D match, TRBD2 (5 bases). Germline-derived CDR1 and CDR2 are MGHRA and YSYEKL. Between the trimmed V and J ends, which lost 7 bases and 0 bases, there was a span of 14 bases. The CDR3 is 15 residues long. The CDR3 DNA reads TGCGCCAGCACGAGGGTCGGTCCTAGCACAGATACGCAGTATTTT. This encodes CASTRVGPSTDTQYF.

V usage is TRBV28 and J usage is TRBJ2-6; D is uncertain. V lost 10 bases and J 1 base, leaving 8 bases between the germline ends. The CDR3 covers 13 residues. CDR1 and CDR2 (germline): MDHEN, SYDVKM. The CDR3 sequence is CATRVSGANVLTF. DNA for the CDR3: TGTGCCACCCGGGTATCTGGGGCCAACGTCCTGACTTTC.